Following are 19 T cell receptor beta chains from one sample sequenced in a study of blood T cell repertoires in COVID-19. Produced via immunoSEQ multiplex PCR; TCRdb's table is partial and in-frame only. The sample consists of about 380,000 clones, 88% of them appearing once. Specimen: PBMCs or T cells enriched from blood (not recorded which). The origin of the receptors is a woman under 30 who had recovered from COVID-19.

This clone was counted only a few times. The V gene is TRBV4-1, the J gene TRBJ1-6; tentative D call: TRBD1 (6 bases). This CDR3 contains 17 residues. Germline V gene lookup returns CDR1 MGHRA and CDR2 YSYEKL. Trimming pared 0 bases from V and 10 bases from J, leaving 19 bases between. This CDR3 is CASSQDPQGPLGSPLHF. The CDR3 DNA follows: TGCGCCAGCAGCCAAGATCCACAGGGACCTCTCGGATCACCCCTCCACTTT.

The chain uses TRBV6-5 and TRBJ1-6; possibly TRBD1 for D (6 bases). Trimming cost V 7 bases and J 6 bases, with 7 bases left between them. The CDR3 totals 12 residues. CDR1 and CDR2 from the germline V gene are MNHEY and SVGAGI. The CDR3 loop is CASKGGNSPLHF. DNA of the CDR3: TGTGCCAGCAAAGGGGGTAATTCACCCCTCCACTTT.

V and J are TRBV10-3 and TRBJ2-7; 7 nucleotides line up with TRBD1. V shed 2 bases and J 2 bases; nucleotides not matched to a gene: 3. In germline, CDR1 is ENHRY, CDR2 SYGVKD. CDR3 length: 14 amino acids. In DNA, the CDR3 is TGTGCCATCAGTGAGGCGACAGGGCCCTACGAGCAGTACTTC. Translated: CAISEATGPYEQYF.

This clone was observed a single time. This rearrangement joins TRBV18 to TRBJ2-7, with D maybe TRBD2 (5 bases). The CDR3 runs 15 residues. Germline assignment: CDR1 KGHSH and CDR2 LQKENI. With 2 bases removed from V and 2 bases from J, the gap between germline ends came to 13 bases. The CDR3 protein is CASSPGQSTTYEQYF. Here the CDR3 DNA reads TGTGCCAGCTCACCAGGGCAGTCGACTACCTACGAGCAGTACTTC.

This sequence joins TRBV30 and TRBJ2-5; tentatively, D is TRBD1 (6 bases). Trimming cost V 4 bases and J 5 bases, with 11 bases left between them. Germline assignment: CDR1 GTSNPN and CDR2 SVGIG (reference sequence). This CDR3 has 12 residues. CDR3 bases: TGTGCCTGGACCCCGAGGGGGGAGACCCAGTACTTC. This encodes CAWTPRGETQYF.

The chain is built from TRBV4-3 and TRBJ1-2, with a tentative D call TRBD1 (5 bases). The CDR3 is 16 amino acids. Germline CDR1 is LGHNA and CDR2 is YSLEER. Trimming shortened V by 0 bases and J by 4 bases, and 15 bases separated the two germline ends. In DNA, the CDR3 is TGCGCCAGCAGCCAAGATCACCCGGGGGTGGGCTATGGCTACACCTTC. This gives the protein CASSQDHPGVGYGYTF.

This chain uses TRBV6-5 with TRBJ2-1, with 7 bases identical to TRBD2. Trimming removed 4 bases from V and 7 bases from J; junction bases left unmatched: 7. Germline V lookup: CDR1 MNHEY, CDR2 SVGAGI. The CDR3 totals 14 residues. CDR3 sequence reads: CASSSSGPGNEQFF. In DNA, the CDR3 is TGTGCCAGCAGTTCTAGCGGCCCTGGGAATGAGCAGTTCTTC.

The chain carries TRBV19 and TRBJ2-1; TRBD2 is a possible D gene (5 bases). Trimming took off 2 bases at V and 7 bases at J, with 12 bases between the two ends. CDR1 and CDR2 from the germline V gene are LNHDA and SQIVND (reference sequence). The CDR3 is 14 residues long. CDR3 protein: CASSIRAGINEQFF. As DNA, the CDR3 is TGTGCCAGTAGTATACGAGCCGGGATAAATGAGCAGTTCTTC.

The rearrangement joins TRBV9 to TRBJ1-1; tentative D call: TRBD1 (6 bases). Germline values: CDR1 SGDLS, CDR2 YYNGEE. Trimming pared 3 bases from V and 4 bases from J, leaving 13 bases between. CDR3 length equals 14 residues. The CDR3 spells CASSGQERGTEAFF. The CDR3 DNA sequence: TGTGCCAGCAGCGGACAGGAGAGGGGCACTGAAGCTTTCTTT. The full variable domain, with the rest looked up from reference TRBV9 and TRBJ1-1, is DSGVTQTPKHLITATGQRVTLRCSPRSGDLSVYWYQQSLDQGLQFLIQYYNGEERAKGNILERFSAQQFPDLHSELNLSSLELGDSALYFCASSGQERGTEAFFGQGTRLTVV.

This clone occurred once. The V call is TRBV30, the J call TRBJ2-4; TRBD1 matches at 8 bases. Germline values: CDR1 GTSNPN, CDR2 SVGIG (reference sequence). The V segment lost 8 bases and the J segment 1 base; nucleotides outside the gene matches: 4. This CDR3 contains 13 residues. For the CDR3, the DNA is TGTGCCACGAGACAGGGGGCCAAAAACATTCAGTACTTC. As protein: CATRQGAKNIQYF.

This clone has only a few counts. The V and J genes are TRBV7-3 and TRBJ1-6, with 11 bases identical to TRBD1. Germline V gene sequence: CDR1 SGHTA, CDR2 FQGTGA. V was pared by 4 bases and J by 14 bases, with 7 bases of the junction left unmatched. The CDR3 covers 14 residues. The DNA for the CDR3 is TGTGCCAGCAGCTCAGGACAGGGGGCCAGCTCCCTCCACTTT. Protein product: CASSSGQGASSLHF.

With regard to this clone: Germline is not matched at one junction end, which may reflect a read error. The V call is TRBV6-2 or TRBV6-3, the J call TRBJ2-1; TRBD1 is a possible D gene (6 bases). Germline CDR1 reads MNHEY; CDR2 reads SVGEGT. This CDR3 is 17 amino acids long. The CDR3 is CASSHSLTGLAYNEQFF. Here the CDR3 DNA reads TGTGCCAGCAGTCACTCACTCACAGGGTTAGCCTACAATGAGCAGTTCTTC.

The rearrangement links TRBV6-1 to TRBJ2-1, with D possibly matching TRBD1 (6 bases). Trimming removed 2 bases at V and 2 bases at J, with 13 bases between. The CDR3 extends over 16 amino acids. Per germline, CDR1 MNHNS and CDR2 SASEGT. The CDR3 nucleotides read TGTGCCAGCAGTGAATTTCCAGGGGCAGCCTACAATGAGCAGTTCTTC. The encoded protein is CASSEFPGAAYNEQFF.

The CDR3 DNA follows: TGTGCCAGCAGTCCAACGTTTCCGGGCTCTGGAAACACCATATATTTT. The encoded protein is CASSPTFPGSGNTIYF. J is TRBJ1-3 and V is TRBV5-4; D not resolved. The CDR3 length is 16 residues. The V gene's germline CDR1 is SGHNT and CDR2 YYREEE (reference sequence). Trimming cost V 5 bases and J 0 bases, with 15 bases left between them.

The J gene is TRBJ1-2, the V gene TRBV29-1; D remains unclear. This CDR3 has 14 residues. V lost 0 bases and J lost 1, with 9 bases in between. Per germline, CDR1 SQVTM and CDR2 ANQGSEA. CDR3 DNA sequence: TGCAGCGTTGAAGATTTCGTAATTAACTATGGCTACACCTTC. The encoded protein is CSVEDFVINYGYTF.

The rearrangement uses TRBV9 and TRBJ2-1; TRBD2 agrees at 8 bases. Germline V gene sequence: CDR1 SGDLS, CDR2 YYNGEE. With V trimmed by 1 base and J by 0 bases, 6 bases remained unmatched. This CDR3 has 17 amino acids. CDR3 nucleotides: TGTGCCAGCAGCGTATCAGCGGGGGCCGGCTCCTACAATGAGCAGTTCTTC. It codes for CASSVSAGAGSYNEQFF.

The V gene is TRBV19, the J gene TRBJ1-4; 7 bases match TRBD1. The CDR3 length is 15 residues. Germline trimming cut 6 bases from V and 4 bases from J; bases unmatched to any gene: 8. Germline loops: CDR1 LNHDA, CDR2 SQIVND (reference sequence). CDR3 in amino acids: CASRFNRGDNEKLFF. The CDR3 DNA is TGTGCCAGTAGATTCAACAGGGGCGATAATGAAAAACTGTTTTTT.

V is TRBV29-1 and J is TRBJ2-3, with D tentatively TRBD1 (6 bases). The ends were cut back, 4 bases at V and 5 bases at J, with 22 bases in the middle. CDR3 length: 16 amino acids. CDR1 and CDR2 (germline): SQVTM, ANQGSEA. The CDR3 nucleotides read TGCAGCGTTGGGGGCTTTGAGGGGGTTTTTTTAGATACGCAGTATTTT. Protein product: CSVGGFEGVFLDTQYF.

This clone has more than one count but fewer than ten. This chain uses TRBV6-5 with TRBJ2-7; 9 bases map to TRBD2. V lost 7 bases, J lost 0 bases, and 4 bases stayed unmatched. The CDR3 runs to 14 residues. Germline-derived CDR1 and CDR2 are MNHEY and SVGAGI. CDR3 DNA: TGTGCCAGCACTAGCGGGGATTCCTCCTACGAGCAGTACTTC. Residues: CASTSGDSSYEQYF.